These 26 T cell receptor beta chains came from one sample sequenced in a study of T cell responses to AZD1222 COVID-19 vaccine. This table comes from immunoSEQ multiplex PCR, and its TCRdb copy is limited to in-frame clones, with some not included. The sample lists 120,000 or so clones; roughly 88% were seen once. Sequences were derived from peripheral blood, sampled on day 0 of MenACWY control vaccination. All receptors derive from an adult in good health.

The V gene is TRBV9, the J gene TRBJ2-3, with a tentative D call TRBD2 (6 bases). Germline CDR1 SGDLS, CDR2 YYNGEE. Between the trimmed V and J ends, which lost 0 bases and 4 bases, there was a span of 15 bases. This CDR3 contains 16 residues. The CDR3 DNA sequence: TGTGCCAGCAGCGTAGCTTGGAGGGCCGGGGCAGATACGCAGTATTTT. This codes for CASSVAWRAGADTQYF. Using reference TRBV9 and TRBJ2-3 for the parts outside the CDR3, the full variable domain is DSGVTQTPKHLITATGQRVTLRCSPRSGDLSVYWYQQSLDQGLQFLIQYYNGEERAKGNILERFSAQQFPDLHSELNLSSLELGDSALYFCASSVAWRAGADTQYFGPGTRLTVL.

The gene calls are TRBV7-6 and TRBJ2-7; D gene ambiguous. The CDR3 contains 12 residues. V was trimmed by 6 bases and J by 6 bases, leaving 12 bases between them. The germline V gene encodes CDR1 SGHVS and CDR2 FNYEAQ. The CDR3 reads CASRSNDGEQYF. DNA for the CDR3: TGTGCCAGCAGATCAAACGATGGCGAGCAGTACTTC.

The CDR3 here is CASSYARDIYGYTF. For the CDR3, the DNA is TGTGCCAGCAGCTACGCAAGGGACATCTATGGCTACACCTTC. The chain recombines TRBV7-8 with TRBJ1-2, with D perhaps TRBD1 (6 bases). The CDR3 length is 14 residues. Looked up from germline, CDR1 is SGHVS and CDR2 is FQNEAQ. The ends were cut back, 4 bases at V and 4 bases at J, with 13 bases in the middle.

The genes are TRBV6-2 or TRBV6-3 and TRBJ2-4; 12 bases fit TRBD2. CDR1 and CDR2 (germline): MNHEY, SVGEGT. The CDR3 consists of 19 residues. The ends lost 3 bases at V and 5 bases at J; junction bases unmatched: 14. CDR3 DNA: TGTGCCAGCAGTTATTCATCCCTACCGGGACTAGCGGGCCAAAACATTCAGTACTTC. Amino acids: CASSYSSLPGLAGQNIQYF.

The rearrangement joins TRBV9 to TRBJ2-1; no definite D call. Germline values: CDR1 SGDLS, CDR2 YYNGEE. There are 16 residues in the CDR3. Trimming stripped 4 bases from V and 0 bases from J, with 14 bases between. The CDR3 DNA is TGTGCCAGCAGCTCCCGGGCCGGGCCCTCCTACAATGAGCAGTTCTTC. This gives the protein CASSSRAGPSYNEQFF.

This chain links TRBV11-2 with TRBJ2-7; no reliable D call. The CDR3 length is 13 residues. Germline V lookup: CDR1 SGHAT, CDR2 FQNNGV. V lost 1 base to trimming and J lost 4 bases, with 8 bases between them. The CDR3 DNA reads as TGTGCCAGCAGCTTAGTCGGTGTTTACGAGCAGTACTTC. Its translation is CASSLVGVYEQYF.

The genes are TRBV9 and TRBJ1-2; D remains unclear. Germline loops: CDR1 SGDLS, CDR2 YYNGEE. Trimming took 0 bases from V and 0 from J, leaving 6 bases between them. The CDR3 covers 14 residues. The CDR3 nucleotides are TGTGCCAGCAGCGTAGACTCGGCTAACTATGGCTACACCTTC. This translates into CASSVDSANYGYTF.

This rearrangement joins TRBV5-6 to TRBJ1-2; D unresolved. This CDR3 contains 13 residues. The germline V gene has CDR1 SGHDT and CDR2 YYEEEE. Trimming took off 1 base at V and 2 bases at J, with 6 bases between the two ends. This CDR3 reads CASSLRGNYGYTF. The CDR3 coding sequence is TGTGCCAGCAGCTTGAGAGGGAACTATGGCTACACCTTC.

J is TRBJ1-5 and V is TRBV27, with D uncertain. The V end was cut by 6 bases, the J end by 0 bases, with 12 bases between. The CDR3 has 15 residues. Per germline, CDR1 MNHEY and CDR2 SMNVEV (reference sequence). The CDR3 protein is CASRDRRYSNQPQHF. The CDR3 DNA follows: TGTGCCAGCAGAGATCGACGGTATAGCAATCAGCCCCAGCATTTT.

V usage is TRBV29-1 and J usage is TRBJ1-1; D might be TRBD1 (5 bases). The CDR3 has 15 residues. The V end lost 0 bases, the J end lost 7 bases, and 18 bases lay between the germline ends. Per the germline V gene, CDR1 is SQVTM and CDR2 is ANQGSEA. CDR3 in amino acids: CSVEDLGLPGLEAFF. The CDR3 DNA reads TGCAGCGTTGAAGATCTGGGACTGCCGGGGCTTGAAGCTTTCTTT.

This sequence joins TRBV19 and TRBJ2-6; 10 bases line up with TRBD1. There are 15 residues in the CDR3. Germline CDR1 reads LNHDA; CDR2 reads SQIVND (reference sequence). V shed 5 bases, J shed 5 bases, and the junction held 3 bases outside the gene matches. CDR3 amino acids: CASSVGQGRANVLTF. As DNA, the CDR3 is TGTGCCAGTAGTGTGGGACAGGGGCGGGCCAACGTCCTGACTTTC.

This clone has only one observation. The chain has TRBV12-3 or TRBV12-4 and TRBJ2-7; no reliable D call. CDR3 size: 12 residues. Trimming stripped 5 bases from V and 3 bases from J, with 8 bases between. CDR3 in amino acids: CASSVHLYEQYF. The CDR3 DNA is TGTGCCAGCAGTGTTCACCTCTACGAGCAGTACTTC.

This rearrangement joins TRBV20-1 to TRBJ2-4; D not resolved. CDR3 length: 10 residues. Germline assignment: CDR1 DFQATT and CDR2 SNEGSKA (reference sequence). V dropped 5 bases and J dropped 2 bases, with 1 base sitting between them. This CDR3 reads CSASKNIQYF. The CDR3 DNA follows: TGCAGTGCTTCCAAAAACATTCAGTACTTC.

The rearrangement links TRBV5-1 to TRBJ2-7; tentative D call: TRBD2 (5 bases). Germline-derived CDR1 and CDR2 are SGHRS and YFSETQ. The V gene lost 3 bases and the J gene lost 1 base, with 14 bases spanning the gap. CDR3 size: 15 residues. In DNA, the CDR3 is TGCGCCAGCAGCTCTCAACTGACGGGGTCCTACGAGCAGTACTTC. It translates to CASSSQLTGSYEQYF.

CDR3 loop: CASRGTGASLYGYTF. As DNA, the CDR3 is TGTGCCAGTAGAGGGACAGGGGCCTCTCTCTATGGCTACACCTTC. This chain links TRBV19 with TRBJ1-2; 10 nucleotides agree with TRBD1. This CDR3 has 15 amino acids. J gave up 4 bases and V 6 bases, and 8 bases lay outside the gene matches. The V gene's germline CDR1 is LNHDA and CDR2 SQIVND (reference sequence).

V is TRBV7-9 and J is TRBJ2-2; 7 positions agree with TRBD2. The length of the CDR3 is 13 residues. The germline gives CDR1 SEHNR, CDR2 FQNEAQ (reference sequence). J gave up 6 bases and V 5 bases, and 3 bases lay outside the gene matches. The CDR3 sequence: CASSGEGAGELFF. CDR3 DNA: TGTGCCAGCAGCGGGGAGGGCGCCGGGGAGCTGTTTTTT. Variable domain in full (rest from reference TRBV7-9 and TRBJ2-2): DTGVSQNPRHKITKRGQNVTFRCDPISEHNRLYWYRQTLGQGPEFLTYFQNEAQLEKSRLLSDRFSAERPKGSFSTLEIQRTEQGDSAMYLCASSGEGAGELFFGEGSRLTVL.

This clone was seen only once. The chain links TRBV7-6 to TRBJ2-6; D is ambiguous. V gave up 4 bases and J gave up 0 bases, with 10 bases separating them. In germline, CDR1 is SGHVS, CDR2 FNYEAQ. This CDR3 comprises 16 residues. Written as DNA, the CDR3 is TGTGCCAGCAGCTCGAACGACGGCTCTGGGGCCAACGTCCTGACTTTC. Encoded protein: CASSSNDGSGANVLTF.

This rearrangement joins TRBV27 to TRBJ2-7; D ambiguous. The CDR3 totals 10 residues. The germline CDR1 and CDR2 sequences are MNHEY and SMNVEV (reference sequence). Trimming took 8 bases from V and 6 from J, leaving 8 bases between them. The CDR3 coding sequence is TGTGCCAGCGGTAACTCCGAGCAGTACTTC. Amino acid sequence: CASGNSEQYF.

The rearrangement links TRBV5-1 to TRBJ1-2, with 9 bases fitting TRBD1. The V gene end was trimmed by 4 bases and the J gene end by 2 bases; junction bases not matched to a gene: 6. This CDR3 has 15 amino acids. The V gene's germline CDR1 is SGHRS and CDR2 YFSETQ. CDR3 DNA sequence: TGCGCCAGCAGCCTACAGGGGGCGAGGAACTATGGCTACACCTTC. As protein: CASSLQGARNYGYTF.

This clone has only one observation. The chain joins TRBV10-3 to TRBJ2-5, with D uncertain. The CDR3 has 15 residues. The ends were cut back, 6 bases at V and 1 base at J, with 15 bases in the middle. In germline, CDR1 is ENHRY, CDR2 SYGVKD. DNA of the CDR3: TGTGCCATCAGCAGAGCCCCGGCAGTCCAAGAGACCCAGTACTTC. Encoded protein: CAISRAPAVQETQYF.

The genes are TRBV5-6 and TRBJ1-1, with a tentative D call TRBD1 (5 bases). Germline-derived CDR1 and CDR2 are SGHDT and YYEEEE. CDR3 length: 14 amino acids. Trimming shortened V by 0 bases and J by 3 bases, and 9 bases separated the two germline ends. CDR3 protein: CASSLAGRDTEAFF. The CDR3 bases are TGTGCCAGCAGCTTGGCCGGCAGGGACACTGAAGCTTTCTTT.

The V call is TRBV2, the J call TRBJ1-1; D unclear. Germline CDR1 and CDR2: SNHLY and FYNNEI. V lost 7 bases and J 1 base, leaving 16 bases between the germline ends. The CDR3 sequence is 15 residues long. The CDR3 bases are TGTGCCAGCAATTTCAACACTAATCGGAACACTGAAGCTTTCTTT. It specifies CASNFNTNRNTEAFF.

This clone was found once. The V call is TRBV19, the J call TRBJ2-3; a weak D match, TRBD2 (6 bases). The ends were cut back, 5 bases at V and 1 base at J, with 13 bases in the middle. Germline V gene data show CDR1 as LNHDA and CDR2 as SQIVND (reference sequence). The length of the CDR3 is 15 residues. Here the CDR3 reads CASSPRLGGTDTQYF. CDR3 DNA sequence: TGTGCCAGTAGTCCCCGACTAGGTGGCACAGATACGCAGTATTTT.

The CDR3 DNA is TGTGCCAGCAGCGAGCACGGGAGTCTTGTGAATGAGCAGTTCTTC. As protein: CASSEHGSLVNEQFF. The chain employs TRBV7-2 and TRBJ2-1, with D tentatively TRBD2 (6 bases). There are 15 residues in the CDR3. Germline loops: CDR1 SGHTA, CDR2 FQGNSA. Between the trimmed V and J ends, which lost 5 bases and 7 bases, there was a span of 18 bases. Combining the CDR3 with reference TRBV7-2 and TRBJ2-1 gives the whole variable domain GAGVSQSPSNKVTEKGKDVELRCDPISGHTALYWYRQSLGQGLEFLIYFQGNSAPDKSGLPSDRFSAERTGGSVSTLTIQRTQQEDSAVYLCASSEHGSLVNEQFFGPGTRLTVL.

CDR3 region: CASSPPQRGRTDTQYF. DNA of the CDR3: TGTGCCAGCAGCCCCCCACAACGGGGCCGGACAGATACGCAGTATTTT. The chain carries TRBV7-9 and TRBJ2-3; either TRBD1 or TRBD2 may fit D (5 bases each). Germline CDR1 is SEHNR and CDR2 is FQNEAQ (reference sequence). V gave up 5 bases and J gave up 3 bases, with 18 bases separating them. The CDR3 is 16 residues long.

V gene TRBV5-5 combines with J gene TRBJ2-3, with 7 positions matching TRBD2. CDR3 size: 15 residues. Germline V gives CDR1 SGHKS, CDR2 YYEKEE (reference sequence). Losses at the gene ends were 0 bases for V and 2 bases for J; bases not matched to a gene: 3. The DNA of the CDR3 is TGTGCCAGCAGCTTGGGTGGGAGGGTCACAGATACGCAGTATTTT. Translation: CASSLGGRVTDTQYF.